This T cell receptor beta chain derives from a study of Graves' ophthalmopathy and Graves' hyperthyroidism. Study findings and constraints: Progression of ophthalmopathy was predicted by the model with about 66% sensitivity and around 72% specificity.

A word on this clonotype: What it recognizes is unknown.

Amplification of TCR beta CDR3 regions used RNA transcripts. An opening RT-PCR round employed HTBI primers and preceded a second-round multiplex PCR. TCRdb passed the multiplex PCR reads through MiXCR, listing each CDR3 protein once. In the table there are 680,000 or so distinct CDR3 sequences, 22% of which are singletons. Absence of ophthalmopathy within 18 months of follow-up defined stable hyperthyroidism. Germline loops: CDR1 SNHLY, CDR2 FYNNEI. Between the trimmed V and J ends, which lost 1 base and 7 bases, there was a span of 19 bases. The CDR3 has 16 residues. The chain carries TRBV2 and TRBJ1-1; perhaps TRBD1 as D (6 bases). The TCR was taken from a woman aged 18-29 years with stable Graves' hyperthyroidism. Some clones in this sample may be carry-over from other donors' samples. Input material: peripheral blood. Here the CDR3 DNA reads TGTGCCAGCAGTGAAGGGTGGTCGGGGGCTAGATTTGAAGCTTTCTTT. It is translated as CASSEGWSGARFEAFF.